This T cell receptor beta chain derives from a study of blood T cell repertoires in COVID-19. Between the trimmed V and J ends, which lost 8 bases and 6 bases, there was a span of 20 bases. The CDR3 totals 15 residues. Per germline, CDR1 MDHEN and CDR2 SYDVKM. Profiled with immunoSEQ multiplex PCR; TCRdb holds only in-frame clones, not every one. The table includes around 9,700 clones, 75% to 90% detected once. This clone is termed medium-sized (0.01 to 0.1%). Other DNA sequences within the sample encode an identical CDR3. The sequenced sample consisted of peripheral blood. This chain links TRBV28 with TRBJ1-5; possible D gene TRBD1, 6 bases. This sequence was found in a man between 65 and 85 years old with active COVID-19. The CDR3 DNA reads TGTGCCAGCCATCCCGGACAGACGGGCGGTCAGCCCCAGCATTTT. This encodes CASHPGQTGGQPQHF.